This T cell receptor (beta chain) derives from a study of CD8+CD57+ T cells in acquired aplastic anemia. Study results and caveats: Patients and controls were found to share fewer than 35 CD8+ CDR3 sequences.

The use of genomic DNA as template underpinned the TCR beta VDJ and CDR3 profiling. TCRdb processed the reads anew with MiXCR; each CDR3 protein has one entry. Of more than 250,000 distinct CDR3 sequences in the sample, 56% were seen once. The CDR3 loop spans 17 amino acids. The V gene end was trimmed by 6 bases and the J gene end by 4 bases; junction bases not matched to a gene: 11. CDR1 is SNHLY, CDR2 FYNNEI, per germline. Only a few counts were recorded for this clonotype. Its antigen is as yet unknown. The sample consisted of sorted CD4+, CD8+, or CD8+CD57+ T cells (not recorded which) from PBMCs. The TCR was taken from a human donor with severe aplastic anemia or a healthy control (not recorded which). The V gene is TRBV2, the J gene TRBJ2-5; 13 nucleotides match TRBD2. The chain's CDR3 is CASRLGGLAGEGETQYF. In DNA form, the CDR3 reads TGTGCCAGCAGGTTAGGCGGACTAGCGGGGGAAGGAGAGACCCAGTACTTC.